This T cell receptor (beta chain) was captured in a study of T cell responses to AZD1222 COVID-19 vaccine. With 5 bases removed from V and 15 bases from J, the gap between germline ends came to 17 bases. The germline CDR1 and CDR2 sequences are SGHTA and FQGNSA. The CDR3 loop spans 12 amino acids. Study conclusions and caveats: In a largely white British group with more females than males, clonal diversity was possibly underestimated. Samples come after the peak T cell response, not at day 14.

A note on this clone: No antigen is known for it.

Using immunoSEQ multiplex PCR, the repertoire was profiled, and TCRdb retains in-frame clones only, with some absent. The sample has roughly 130,000 clones, around nine tenths seen once. The TCR was taken from an adult in good health. The sample in question was peripheral blood, obtained on day 0 of AZD1222 vaccination. The V and J genes are TRBV7-2 and TRBJ2-1; D perhaps matches TRBD2 (6 bases). Here the CDR3 DNA reads TGTGCCAGCAGCCCACGGGGGAGTAAGCCGTTCTTC. Protein: CASSPRGSKPFF.